This TCR beta chain derives from a study of T-cell memory formation after mild COVID-19. Overall study context: TCR clusters showed largely donor specificity.

TCRdb itself ran the 5' RACE reads through MiXCR, one entry per CDR3 protein. The data contain roughly 180,000 distinct CDR3 sequences, 9.5% to 13% of them singletons. This clonotype was counted between two and nine times. Its antigen remains unidentified. Study-wide points: The study found balanced CD4/CD8 in clones contracting day 15 to 85 and a CD4+ lean in later expanders. CD4+ clones that contracted lay mainly in CM and EM; CD8+ ones lay in EMRA.

The CDR3 is 15 amino acids. After removal of 3 bases from V and 4 bases from J, the junction contained 4 bases not matched to a gene. In germline, CDR1 is KGHSH, CDR2 LQKENI. The chain uses TRBV18 and TRBJ1-3, with 9 bases fitting TRBD1. Sequenced material: PBMCs or a T cell subset sorted from them (not recorded which). This clonotype was obtained from a man between 18 and 35 years old who had mild COVID-19 (a few samples of this study predate the infection). Cell type and time point are not known. CDR3 loop: CASSPGTGPGNTIYF. The CDR3 bases are TGTGCCAGCTCACCTGGGACAGGGCCCGGAAACACCATATATTTT.